The entry below describes one TCR beta chain. The data were obtained in a study of T cell changes during pregnancy in multiple sclerosis. Assay: immunoSEQ multiplex PCR; the TCRdb copy retains only in-frame clones and omits some. The sample carries around 60,000 clones, roughly 93% recorded once. This CDR3 is built from 16 residues. Looked up from germline, CDR1 is MNHEY and CDR2 is SVGAGI. The V gene lost 2 bases and the J gene lost 0 bases, with 11 bases spanning the gap. The chain employs TRBV6-5 and TRBJ1-3; D not certain. Source: peripheral blood, taken after pregnancy. This receptor was identified in a female donor with multiple sclerosis, enrolled in a pregnancy study. The CDR3 DNA follows: TGTGCCAGCAGTTACACAAGACAATCCTCTGGAAACACCATATATTTT. It encodes CASSYTRQSSGNTIYF.